These 7 T cell receptor beta chains were sequenced from one sample in a study of cytomegalovirus exposure and HLA in healthy donors (dated by TCRdb to 2016 to 2017). The library was generated by the immunoSEQ multiplex PCR assay. For the multiplex PCR, a mixture combining 60 forward primers for TCR Vbeta segments and 13 reverse primers for TCR Jbeta segments was used. The immuneACCESS repertoire file appears here via TCRdb, limited to in-frame rearrangements. These files lack a portion of the clones; in checked studies, under half of the deficit traces to unresolved V genes, and the cause of the others is not known. The sample table shows over 70,000 clones, and nearly 80% are seen once. Over 20% of the sample is held by the ten biggest clonotypes. The sequenced sample was PBMCs. The receptors originated from a woman aged 45-65 years in good health and CMV-seropositive.

The V and J genes are TRBV4-1 and TRBJ2-5; 10 bases match TRBD2. Germline trimming cut 4 bases from V and 2 bases from J; bases unmatched to any gene: 7. CDR1 is MGHRA, CDR2 YSYEKL, per germline. The CDR3 consists of 16 residues. As DNA, the CDR3 is TGCGCCAGCAGCCCCCTCGGACTAGCGGAGCAAGAGACCCAGTACTTC. Protein sequence: CASSPLGLAEQETQYF.

V gene TRBV29-1 combines with J gene TRBJ2-1; D ambiguous. The CDR3 is made up of 11 amino acids. The germline V gene has CDR1 SQVTM and CDR2 ANQGSEA. Trimming removed 3 bases from V and 4 bases from J, with 4 bases in between. CDR3 nucleotides: TGCAGCGTTGACCCATACAATGAGCAGTTCTTC. It specifies CSVDPYNEQFF.

This rearrangement joins TRBV7-9 to TRBJ1-2; D is unresolved. The CDR3 runs 12 residues. Trimming took off 5 bases at V and 1 base at J, with 5 bases between the two ends. Germline V lookup: CDR1 SEHNR, CDR2 FQNEAQ (reference sequence). The CDR3 is CASSPFNYGYTF. CDR3 DNA: TGTGCCAGCAGCCCATTTAACTATGGCTACACCTTC. The full variable domain, in which reference TRBV7-9 and TRBJ1-2 provide the parts outside the CDR3, is DTGVSQNPRHKITKRGQNVTFRCDPISEHNRLYWYRQTLGQGPEFLTYFQNEAQLEKSRLLSDRFSAERPKGSFSTLEIQRTEQGDSAMYLCASSPFNYGYTFGSGTRLTVV.

The chain is built from TRBV4-1 and TRBJ2-2; maybe TRBD2 (6 bases). The CDR3 is 14 amino acids. V was clipped by 6 bases and J by 0 bases, with 8 bases between them. Germline CDR1 reads MGHRA; CDR2 reads YSYEKL. The CDR3 here is CASRRGTNTGELFF. In nucleotides, the CDR3 is TGCGCCAGCAGACGCGGGACGAACACCGGGGAGCTGTTTTTT.

This clone was seen once. The gene calls are TRBV5-5 and TRBJ1-5, with TRBD1 identical over 7 bases. Per germline, CDR1 SGHKS and CDR2 YYEKEE (reference sequence). The CDR3 runs to 13 residues. The trim removed 8 bases at V and 4 bases at J, leaving 6 bases unmatched. CDR3 bases: TGTGCCAGTAACAGGGGCCTAAATCAGCCCCAGCATTTT. It encodes CASNRGLNQPQHF.

J is TRBJ1-2 and V is TRBV6-4; D uncertain. This CDR3 spans 11 amino acids. From germline, CDR1 is MRHNA and CDR2 SNTAGT. Trimming stripped 10 bases from V and 8 bases from J, with 14 bases between. The CDR3 sequence is CATRSPGGYTF. CDR3 sequence (DNA): TGTGCCACCCGATCGCCTGGCGGCTACACCTTC.

V and J are TRBV5-6 and TRBJ1-1; D is ambiguous. The ends were cut back, 3 bases at V and 5 bases at J, with 8 bases in the middle. CDR3 length equals 12 residues. Germline CDR1 SGHDT, CDR2 YYEEEE. CDR3: CASSSAGTEAFF. In DNA, the CDR3 is TGTGCCAGCAGCTCCGCGGGGACTGAAGCTTTCTTT.